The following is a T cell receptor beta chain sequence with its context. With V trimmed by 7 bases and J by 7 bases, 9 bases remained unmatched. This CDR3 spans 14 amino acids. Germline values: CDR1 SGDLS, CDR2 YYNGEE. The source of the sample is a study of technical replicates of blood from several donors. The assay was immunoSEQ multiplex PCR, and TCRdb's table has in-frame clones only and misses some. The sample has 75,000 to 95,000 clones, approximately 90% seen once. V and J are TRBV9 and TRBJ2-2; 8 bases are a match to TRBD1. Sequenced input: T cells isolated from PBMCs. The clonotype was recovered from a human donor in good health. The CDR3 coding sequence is TGTGCCAGCGGAATACAGGGGGACCACGGGGAGCTGTTTTTT. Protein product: CASGIQGDHGELFF.